The 29 T cell receptor beta chains below were found in one sample sequenced in a study of technical replicates of blood from several donors. TCRdb's table, derived via immunoSEQ multiplex PCR, lists solely in-frame clones and lacks some. The profile shows some 81,000 clones, more than 85% of them singletons. The sample comprised T cells isolated from PBMCs. All receptors come from a human donor in good health.

This clone appeared a single time. This chain uses TRBV5-1 with TRBJ2-1, with 10 nucleotides matching TRBD1. The V segment lost 4 bases and the J segment 10 bases; nucleotides outside the gene matches: 2. The CDR3 has 12 amino acids. The germline gives CDR1 SGHRS, CDR2 YFSETQ. The DNA of the CDR3 is TGCGCCAGCAGCCAGGACAGGGGGGAGCAGTTCTTC. Translated, it gives CASSQDRGEQFF. Combining the CDR3 with reference TRBV5-1 and TRBJ2-1 gives the whole variable domain KAGVTQTPRYLIKTRGQQVTLSCSPISGHRSVSWYQQTPGQGLQFLFEYFSETQRNKGNFPGRFSGRQFSNSRSEMNVSTLELGDSALYLCASSQDRGEQFFGPGTRLTVL.

This sequence joins TRBV5-1 and TRBJ1-1; no clear D gene. Germline-derived CDR1 and CDR2 are SGHRS and YFSETQ. The CDR3 totals 13 residues. V lost 5 bases and J lost 5, with 13 bases in between. Written as DNA, the CDR3 is TGCGCCAGCAGTTTAATCTCTGAGACTGAAGCTTTCTTT. Its protein is CASSLISETEAFF.

This sequence joins TRBV5-4 and TRBJ2-1; 8 bases map to TRBD2. The CDR3 contains 12 residues. The germline V gene has CDR1 SGHNT and CDR2 YYREEE (reference sequence). With V trimmed by 4 bases and J by 9 bases, 3 bases remained unmatched. CDR3 DNA: TGTGCCAGCAGCATGAGCGGGGGTGAGCAGTTCTTC. It codes for CASSMSGGEQFF.

The genes are TRBV5-1 and TRBJ2-2; D possibly corresponds to TRBD2 (5 bases). Looked up from germline, CDR1 is SGHRS and CDR2 is YFSETQ. CDR3 length: 15 residues. Deletions cut 4 bases from V and 2 bases from J, with 12 bases between. The CDR3 protein is CASSLRTFNTGELFF. For the CDR3, the DNA is TGCGCCAGCAGCCTCAGGACTTTCAACACCGGGGAGCTGTTTTTT. Drawing the rest from reference TRBV5-1 and TRBJ2-2, the complete variable domain is KAGVTQTPRYLIKTRGQQVTLSCSPISGHRSVSWYQQTPGQGLQFLFEYFSETQRNKGNFPGRFSGRQFSNSRSEMNVSTLELGDSALYLCASSLRTFNTGELFFGEGSRLTVL.

This chain joins TRBV5-8 and TRBJ1-3; D is undetermined. There are 13 residues in the CDR3. CDR1 SGHTS and CDR2 YDEGEE come from the germline V gene. Trimming left V 0 bases short and J 4 bases short, with 5 bases between. CDR3 nucleotide sequence: TGTGCCAGCAGCTTGGGTAAAGGAAACACCATATATTTT. Amino acid sequence: CASSLGKGNTIYF.

The V call is TRBV18, the J call TRBJ2-3, with TRBD1 identical over 7 bases. The V gene's germline CDR1 is KGHSH and CDR2 LQKENI. Germline trimming cut 6 bases from V and 6 bases from J; bases unmatched to any gene: 3. CDR3 length equals 12 residues. CDR3 nucleotide sequence: TGTGCCAGCTCGCAGGGGGTTGATACGCAGTATTTT. It translates to CASSQGVDTQYF.

The V and J genes are TRBV12-5 and TRBJ2-7, with TRBD2 matching over 13 bases. The CDR3 has 18 residues. Germline V lookup: CDR1 LGHNT, CDR2 FRNRAP. Trimming at V came to 3 bases and at J to 3 bases, leaving 11 bases not matched to a gene. The CDR3 sequence is CASGFYRGLAGLFYEQYF. Here the CDR3 DNA reads TGTGCTAGTGGTTTCTACCGGGGACTAGCGGGGTTGTTCTACGAGCAGTACTTC. Filled out from reference TRBV12-5 and TRBJ2-7, the complete variable domain reads DARVTQTPRHKVTEMGQEVTMRCQPILGHNTVFWYRQTMMQGLELLAYFRNRAPLDDSGMPKDRFSAEMPDATLATLKIQPSEPRDSAVYFCASGFYRGLAGLFYEQYFGPGTRLTVT.

The chain has TRBV6-5 and TRBJ2-7; TRBD1 is a possible D gene (5 bases). The length of the CDR3 is 12 residues. V was pared by 7 bases and J by 4 bases, with 11 bases between. Germline loops: CDR1 MNHEY, CDR2 SVGAGI. CDR3 loop: CASNPPGYEQYF. The CDR3 DNA reads as TGTGCCAGCAACCCGCCAGGGTACGAGCAGTACTTC.

The chain employs TRBV11-3 and TRBJ1-2, with no clear D. There are 14 residues in the CDR3. CDR1 SGHNT and CDR2 YENEEA come from the germline V gene. V was pared by 5 bases and J by 2 bases, with 12 bases between. Written as DNA, the CDR3 is TGTGCCAGCAGCCGCCCCCCCAGAAACTATGGCTACACCTTC. Its protein product is CASSRPPRNYGYTF.

This rearrangement joins TRBV6-6 to TRBJ2-7; 8 positions match TRBD2. This CDR3 spans 16 amino acids. Germline V gene lookup returns CDR1 MNHNY and CDR2 SVGAGI (reference sequence). V gave up 4 bases and J gave up 5 bases; unmatched junction bases: 13. The CDR3 is CASSSRSVAGSHEQYF. The CDR3 DNA is TGTGCCAGCAGTTCCCGTTCGGTAGCGGGATCCCACGAGCAGTACTTC.

The V call is TRBV6-1, the J call TRBJ2-7, with D possibly being TRBD1 (5 bases). CDR3 length: 14 residues. Germline loops: CDR1 MNHNS, CDR2 SASEGT. V dropped 11 bases and J dropped 0 bases, with 17 bases sitting between them. The CDR3 sequence: CASGSAGFSYEQYF. The CDR3 coding sequence is TGTGCCTCTGGGTCGGCAGGGTTCTCCTACGAGCAGTACTTC.

J is TRBJ2-1 and V is TRBV11-2, with 8 positions matching TRBD1. The junction had 4 bases not matched to a gene; V was cut back by 1 base and J by 5 bases. The V gene's germline CDR1 is SGHAT and CDR2 FQNNGV. This CDR3 has 15 residues. The CDR3 DNA reads TGTGCCAGCAGCTTAGGGCGGACAGGGAACAATGAGCAGTTCTTC. It encodes CASSLGRTGNNEQFF.

The genes are TRBV11-2 and TRBJ2-1; 11 nucleotides align to TRBD2. CDR3 length equals 15 residues. Germline CDR1 reads SGHAT; CDR2 reads FQNNGV. V trimming: 3 bases; J trimming: 6 bases; junction bases outside the gene matches: 4. The CDR3 loop reads CASSFLAGGGNEQFF. The CDR3, as DNA: TGTGCCAGCAGCTTCTTAGCGGGGGGGGGCAATGAGCAGTTCTTC.

The chain is built from TRBV5-1 and TRBJ2-3, with a weak D call TRBD2 (5 bases). V lost 0 bases and J 5 bases, leaving 13 bases between the germline ends. This CDR3 has 15 residues. CDR1 is SGHRS and CDR2 is YFSETQ in the germline V gene. CDR3: CASSLGTSGIDTQYF. The CDR3 region has the DNA TGCGCCAGCAGCTTGGGGACTTCTGGGATAGATACGCAGTATTTT.

This chain links TRBV7-9 with TRBJ1-2, with unresolved D. Trimming pared 1 base from V and 4 bases from J, leaving 19 bases between. Looked up from germline, CDR1 is SEHNR and CDR2 is FQNEAQ (reference sequence). This CDR3 spans 17 amino acids. The CDR3 region is CASSLGARGGSRYGYTF. The CDR3 DNA reads TGTGCCAGCAGCTTAGGGGCCCGCGGAGGGAGTCGCTATGGCTACACCTTC.

V gene TRBV25-1 combines with J gene TRBJ2-1, with 9 bases lining up with TRBD2. Per germline, CDR1 MGHDK and CDR2 SYGVNS. The J segment lost 1 base and the V segment lost 6 bases, leaving 4 bases of the junction unmatched. There are 15 residues in the CDR3. The CDR3 loop is CASSAGGPSYNEQFF. DNA for the CDR3: TGTGCCAGCAGCGCGGGAGGGCCTTCCTACAATGAGCAGTTCTTC.

The V gene is TRBV7-6, the J gene TRBJ1-1, with D maybe TRBD1 (6 bases). The CDR3 runs to 15 residues. The V gene lost 1 base and the J gene lost 0 bases, with 9 bases spanning the gap. Germline V gene sequence: CDR1 SGHVS, CDR2 FNYEAQ. The DNA for the CDR3 is TGTGCCAGCAGCTTAGAACAGGGCCTGAACACTGAAGCTTTCTTT. As protein: CASSLEQGLNTEAFF.

This chain uses TRBV2 with TRBJ1-2; D gene unclear. In germline, CDR1 is SNHLY, CDR2 FYNNEI. The V end lost 0 bases, the J end lost 8 bases, and 13 bases lay between the germline ends. This CDR3 has 14 residues. The CDR3 DNA reads TGTGCCAGCAGTGAAGCCAGCAGGTTTATAGGCTACACCTTC. Protein: CASSEASRFIGYTF.

V usage is TRBV5-7 and J usage is TRBJ1-3; no clear D gene. TRBV5-7 is treated as an ORF (open reading frame) with a function not yet certain. V lost 1 base and J 0 bases, leaving 2 bases between the germline ends. This CDR3 comprises 13 residues. In DNA form, the CDR3 reads TGTGCCAGCAGCTTGCTCTCTGGAAACACCATATATTTT. It translates to CASSLLSGNTIYF.

The V and J genes are TRBV29-1 and TRBJ2-1, with TRBD2 identical over 7 bases. V was pared by 3 bases and J by 8 bases, with 10 bases of the junction left unmatched. The CDR3 covers 14 residues. Germline CDR1 is SQVTM and CDR2 is ANQGSEA. CDR3: CSVDSGLSGDEQFF. DNA of the CDR3: TGCAGCGTTGACAGCGGTTTAAGCGGGGATGAGCAGTTCTTC.

V usage is TRBV4-2 and J usage is TRBJ2-3; 8 bases map to TRBD2. V lost 2 bases and J lost 1; bases outside the gene matches: 5. Germline CDR1 and CDR2: LGHNA and YNFKEQ. This CDR3 is 16 amino acids long. CDR3 protein: CASSQSFSGGTDTQYF. CDR3 nucleotides: TGTGCCAGCAGCCAATCGTTTAGCGGGGGCACAGATACGCAGTATTTT.

This chain links TRBV19 with TRBJ1-5; 7 nucleotides line up with TRBD1. CDR3 length equals 16 residues. Trimming removed 3 bases from V and 8 bases from J; junction bases left unmatched: 13. Germline-derived CDR1 and CDR2 are LNHDA and SQIVND (reference sequence). CDR3 DNA sequence: TGTGCCAGTAGTATTGCGGCAGGGGGAACGTTTAAGCCCCAGCATTTT. It codes for CASSIAAGGTFKPQHF.

This clone was detected only once. The V and J genes are TRBV27 and TRBJ2-7, with 8 bases that match TRBD1. The V and J ends lost 5 bases and 3 bases, in that order; junction bases with no gene match: 6. This CDR3 has 14 residues. CDR1 and CDR2 from the germline V gene are MNHEY and SMNVEV (reference sequence). The CDR3: CASSPRTGSYEQYF. CDR3 nucleotide sequence: TGTGCCAGCAGTCCTCGGACAGGGAGCTACGAGCAGTACTTC.

The chain links TRBV2 to TRBJ2-1; a possible D gene is TRBD2 (5 bases). In germline, CDR1 is SNHLY, CDR2 FYNNEI. There are 15 residues in the CDR3. Trimming pared 4 bases from V and 2 bases from J, leaving 12 bases between. The CDR3 DNA reads as TGTGCCAGCAGTGCGGCTAGCTGGGCCTACAATGAGCAGTTCTTC. Protein sequence: CASSAASWAYNEQFF.

The gene calls are TRBV2 and TRBJ1-2; the D gene is possibly TRBD1 (5 bases). CDR3 length equals 15 residues. Between the trimmed V and J ends, which lost 0 bases and 3 bases, there was a span of 11 bases. Germline V gene sequence: CDR1 SNHLY, CDR2 FYNNEI. CDR3 nucleotides: TGTGCCAGCAGTGAAGCCTCCACAGGCGACTATGGCTACACCTTC. It codes for CASSEASTGDYGYTF.

This clone was detected once. This sequence joins TRBV6-1 and TRBJ1-1; no reliable D call. CDR3 size: 14 residues. The germline V and J ends were trimmed by 2 bases and 11 bases, with 18 bases remaining between them. The germline CDR1 and CDR2 sequences are MNHNS and SASEGT. DNA for the CDR3: TGTGCCAGCAGTGAAAGAAGGTCCGTGGAGGTTGCTTTCTTT. Translation gives CASSERRSVEVAFF.

This rearrangement joins TRBV20-1 to TRBJ2-7, with unresolved D. Germline V CDR1 and CDR2: DFQATT, SNEGSKA (reference sequence). Trimming took off 5 bases at V and 6 bases at J, with 11 bases between the two ends. This CDR3 has 11 residues. This CDR3 reads CSASSRVEQYF. DNA of the CDR3: TGCAGTGCTTCCTCCCGTGTCGAGCAGTACTTC.

The V and J genes are TRBV5-1 and TRBJ1-2, with a weak D call TRBD1 (5 bases). Trimming removed 4 bases from V and 1 base from J, with 8 bases in between. CDR1 and CDR2 (germline): SGHRS, YFSETQ. The CDR3 spans 13 residues. CDR3 sequence: CASSLQDNYGYTF. In DNA form, the CDR3 reads TGCGCCAGCAGCCTACAGGATAACTATGGCTACACCTTC.

J is TRBJ2-3 and V is TRBV9; the D is unclear. Deletions cut 5 bases from V and 2 bases from J, with 9 bases between. The CDR3 has 13 residues. Germline V gives CDR1 SGDLS, CDR2 YYNGEE. The CDR3 DNA reads as TGTGCCAGCAGTGACTCACTCACAGATACGCAGTATTTT. Translated, it gives CASSDSLTDTQYF.